The 13 T cell receptor beta chains given below trace back to one sample, sequenced in a study of blood T cells in healthy people across ages. A second PCR, run for roughly 7 to 12 cycles, used a sample-barcoded 5' primer plus a J-beta primer mix. Via MiXCR, TCRdb re-called the 5' RACE reads, giving one row per CDR3 protein. This sample has under 1 million distinct CDR3 sequences, with around 42% found just once. The sequenced sample consisted of blood. The source is a man aged 55 to 69 in good health.

This clonotype was recorded a few times. The V gene is TRBV20-1, the J gene TRBJ2-5, with 14 positions matching TRBD2. The germline gives CDR1 DFQATT, CDR2 SNEGSKA (reference sequence). The V gene end was trimmed by 2 bases and the J gene end by 5 bases; junction bases not matched to a gene: 7. CDR3 size: 16 residues. DNA of the CDR3: TGCAGTGCTAGAAGGAGACTAGCGGGGGGGCAGGAGACCCAGTACTTC. Its translation is CSARRRLAGGQETQYF.

CDR3 DNA sequence: TGTGCCAGCAGTTTGCGGTTCGGCGCGGGGGGAAATGAGCAGTTCTTC. Residues: CASSLRFGAGGNEQFF. The chain links TRBV12-3 or TRBV12-4 to TRBJ2-1; TRBD2 matches at 8 bases. The CDR3 contains 16 residues. The J segment lost 7 bases and the V segment lost 3 bases, leaving 11 bases of the junction unmatched.

V gene TRBV11-2 combines with J gene TRBJ2-1; tentatively, D is TRBD1 (6 bases). Germline CDR1 is SGHAT and CDR2 is FQNNGV. Trimming removed 4 bases at V and 4 bases at J, with 14 bases between. This CDR3 region has 15 residues. The CDR3 region has the DNA TGTGCCAGCAGCTCTACTAGAAGGGGGTACAATGAGCAGTTCTTC. Translating it yields CASSSTRRGYNEQFF.

This clonotype was observed many times. CDR3 DNA sequence: TGTGCCAGCCTAGATTCCTACAATGAGCAGTTCTTC. This sequence encodes CASLDSYNEQFF. V usage is TRBV7-9 and J usage is TRBJ2-1; no clear D gene. V shed 8 bases and J shed 1 base, with 6 bases lying between them. The CDR3 loop spans 12 amino acids. From germline, CDR1 is SEHNR and CDR2 FQNEAQ (reference sequence).

A word on this clonotype: A much larger clone differs from this one at a single base, so this may be a read error. This CDR3 is CAGSSSGGGYNEQYF. The CDR3 nucleotides are TGTGCCGGCAGCTCTAGCGGGGGGGGATACAATGAGCAGTACTTC. This rearrangement joins TRBV7-2 to TRBJ2-1, with 12 bases fitting TRBD2. Matching the DNA end better, TRBJ2-7 makes the J call doubtful. CDR3 length equals 15 residues. Germline CDR1 and CDR2: SGHTA and FQGNSA.

The rearrangement links TRBV12-3 or TRBV12-4 to TRBJ2-3, with D tentatively TRBD2 (6 bases). The V and J ends lost 3 bases and 2 bases respectively, with 15 bases between them. The CDR3 has 16 residues. The CDR3 coding sequence is TGTGCCAGCAGTTTTGGGAGGAGCGGCTACACAGATACGCAGTATTTT. Translation gives CASSFGRSGYTDTQYF.

As for this clonotype: A much larger clonotype is one base distant, so this may be a read error. The chain is built from TRBV20-1 and TRBJ2-1, with 7 bases fitting TRBD2. The CDR3 covers 15 residues. Per the germline V gene, CDR1 is DFQATT and CDR2 is SNEGSKA (reference sequence). Trimming cost V 1 base and J 4 bases; bases outside gene matches: 7. The CDR3 DNA reads as TGCAGTGCTAGAGCTGGCGGGGGTCTTTACAATGAGCAGTTCTTC. Its protein is CSARAGGGLYNEQFF.

The rearrangement links TRBV7-8 to TRBJ2-3; D unresolved. The CDR3 spans 15 residues. V shed 1 base and J shed 1 base, with 9 bases lying between them. The germline V gene has CDR1 SGHVS and CDR2 FQNEAQ. As DNA, the CDR3 is TGTGCCAGCAGCTTAGTACCAAGGGGCACAGATACGCAGTATTTT. This encodes CASSLVPRGTDTQYF.

This clonotype has a handful of counts. The V call is TRBV6-2 or TRBV6-3, the J call TRBJ2-7; D uncertain. The CDR3 is 15 amino acids. V lost 5 bases to trimming and J lost 3 bases, with 17 bases between them. The germline V gene has CDR1 MNHEY and CDR2 SVGEGT. CDR3 protein: CASSPKNTANYEQYF. The CDR3 DNA sequence: TGTGCCAGCAGTCCGAAAAATACAGCCAACTACGAGCAGTACTTC.

V gene TRBV7-8 combines with J gene TRBJ2-1; 7 positions match TRBD2. Germline trimming cut 3 bases from V and 5 bases from J; bases unmatched to any gene: 7. CDR1 is SGHVS and CDR2 is FQNEAQ in the germline V gene. The CDR3 has 15 residues. The CDR3 spells CASSFSLADNNEQFF. CDR3 DNA: TGTGCCAGCAGCTTCAGTCTAGCGGATAACAATGAGCAGTTCTTC.

The chain uses TRBV10-3 and TRBJ1-2; 9 bases are shared with TRBD1. The junction had 8 bases not matched to a gene; V was cut back by 6 bases and J by 6 bases. The CDR3 runs 14 residues. CDR1 is ENHRY and CDR2 is SYGVKD in the germline V gene. The CDR3 protein is CAISGRRDRDGYTF. The CDR3 bases are TGTGCCATCAGCGGTCGCCGGGACAGGGATGGCTACACCTTC.

CDR3 region: CASSQVNLGAYEQYF. DNA for the CDR3: TGTGCCAGCAGCCAAGTAAATCTGGGGGCCTACGAGCAGTACTTC. The chain couples TRBV14 to TRBJ2-1, with D tentatively TRBD1 or TRBD2 (5 bases each). The J call may be faulty, since TRBJ2-7 better matches the DNA end. Germline V gene sequence: CDR1 SGHDN, CDR2 FVKESK. This CDR3 is built from 15 residues.

The V gene is TRBV7-2, the J gene TRBJ1-6, with 8 bases identical to TRBD1. Per the germline V gene, CDR1 is SGHTA and CDR2 is FQGNSA. This CDR3 has 13 amino acids. Trimming took 4 bases from V and 10 from J; bases not matched to a gene: 3. The CDR3 sequence: CASSSDRVSPLHF. CDR3 bases: TGTGCCAGCAGCTCGGACAGGGTATCACCCCTCCACTTT.